A selection of T cell receptor beta chains follows, all from one sample in a study of control samples from healthy donors and cancer patients. Libraries were prepared by immunoSEQ multiplex PCR; TCRdb keeps only in-frame clonotypes and omits some of them. Of around 90,000 clones listed, about 89% were seen once; the top ten hold around a fifth. The sequenced sample consisted of blood. The receptors were sampled from a young man in good health. Each CDR3 is given with its conserved first and last residue. Each record gives: clone size, J gene, CDR3 length, D gene, V gene, CDR3 protein, CDR3 DNA. A D gene is named only where the DNA matches it firmly. Size tells how often a clone was seen (once, few, many) or the class of an expanded clone, and some rows leave it out.

-,TRBJ2-6,17,-,TRBV21-1,CASSTPFWDSGANVLTF,TGTGCCAGCAGCACACCCTTTTGGGACTCTGGGGCCAACGTCCTGACTTTC
-,TRBJ2-2,14,-,TRBV10-3,CAISETENTGELFF,TGTGCCATCAGTGAGACGGAGAACACCGGGGAGCTGTTTTTT
-,TRBJ1-4,16,-,TRBV4-1,CASSQVGWGGNEKLFF,TGCGCCAGCAGCCAAGTCGGCTGGGGAGGAAATGAAAAACTGTTTTTT
-,TRBJ2-1,14,-,TRBV2,CASSDSIWLHEQFF,TGTGCCAGCAGTGATTCAATCTGGCTACATGAGCAGTTCTTC
-,TRBJ2-1,15,TRBD2,TRBV2,CASRRTSGGGDEQFF,TGTGCCAGCAGACGGACTAGCGGGGGGGGAGATGAGCAGTTCTTC
-,TRBJ2-6,20,-,TRBV5-1,CASSLGRGTGGSPGANVLTF,TGCGCCAGCAGCTTGGGGCGGGGGACAGGTGGCTCCCCTGGGGCCAACGTCCTGACTTTC
once,TRBJ2-3,16,-,TRBV11-2,CASSPKTGGSTDTQYF,TGTGCCAGCAGCCCTAAGACAGGCGGATCCACAGATACGCAGTATTTT
-,TRBJ1-1,14,TRBD1,TRBV5-8,CASSQLTGHTEAFF,TGTGCCAGCAGCCAACTGACAGGGCATACTGAAGCTTTCTTT
once,TRBJ2-2,14,TRBD1,TRBV27,CASSSTGGTGELFF,TGTGCCAGCAGTTCCACAGGGGGCACCGGGGAGCTGTTTTTT
-,TRBJ1-2,15,TRBD1,TRBV9,CASSLPPGQGGGYTF,TGTGCCAGCAGCCTCCCCCCGGGGCAGGGGGGCGGCTACACCTTC
few,TRBJ1-2,13,-,TRBV11-2,CASSLGGVYGYTF,TGTGCCAGCAGCTTGGGAGGGGTCTATGGCTACACCTTC
-,TRBJ1-1,15,TRBD1,TRBV15,CATSSPRDSFLLAFF,TGTGCCACCAGCAGCCCCCGGGACAGCTTCCTTCTAGCTTTCTTT
-,TRBJ1-2,14,TRBD1,TRBV5-5,CASSYDRVSHGYTF,TGTGCCAGCAGCTATGACAGGGTGTCGCATGGCTACACCTTC
-,TRBJ2-1,13,-,TRBV7-8,CASSLTGQGEQFF,TGTGCCAGCAGCTTGACGGGGCAAGGGGAGCAGTTCTTC
-,TRBJ2-7,14,TRBD1,TRBV19,CASRAATGAYEQYF,TGTGCCAGTCGAGCGGCGACAGGGGCCTACGAGCAGTACTTC
-,TRBJ1-1,14,-,TRBV5-1,CASSFQDSNTEAFF,TGCGCCAGCAGCTTTCAAGACTCTAACACTGAAGCTTTCTTT
-,TRBJ1-1,12,TRBD1,TRBV19,CASSITGAEAFF,TGTGCCAGTAGTATAACAGGGGCTGAAGCTTTCTTT
few,TRBJ2-1,16,TRBD2,TRBV4-2,CASSQDRRGATNEQFF,TGTGCCAGCAGCCAAGATCGGCGGGGGGCCACCAATGAGCAGTTCTTC
-,TRBJ2-3,15,-,TRBV19,CASSRSQGGEDTQYF,TGTGCCAGTAGTCGCTCACAGGGTGGAGAAGATACGCAGTATTTT
-,TRBJ1-1,15,TRBD1,TRBV6-6,CASSKTGTGQSEAFF,TGTGCCAGCAGTAAGACGGGGACAGGGCAATCCGAAGCTTTCTTT
-,TRBJ2-1,15,TRBD1,TRBV27,CASSLTGGIYNEQFF,TGTGCCAGCAGTTTAACAGGGGGTATCTACAATGAGCAGTTCTTC
-,TRBJ2-2,13,-,TRBV24-1,CATGTSNTGELFF,TGTGCCACCGGGACATCGAACACCGGGGAGCTGTTTTTT
-,TRBJ1-3,14,-,TRBV5-6,CASSRQVSGNTIYF,TGTGCCAGCAGCCGACAGGTGTCTGGAAACACCATATATTTT
few,TRBJ1-1,14,-,TRBV27,CASSLRGAVYEAFF,TGTGCCAGCAGTTTAAGAGGGGCTGTTTATGAAGCTTTCTTT
-,TRBJ1-1,15,-,TRBV10-2,CASSDPPITMMNAFF,TGCGCCAGCAGTGATCCCCCCATCACGATGATGAACGCTTTCTTT
-,TRBJ2-2,14,-,TRBV27,CASSFEVNTGELFF,TGTGCCAGCAGTTTCGAGGTGAACACCGGGGAGCTGTTTTTT
once,TRBJ2-3,13,-,TRBV27,CASRGGAGDTQYF,TGTGCCAGCAGGGGGGGGGCCGGAGATACGCAGTATTTT
-,TRBJ1-1,13,-,TRBV28,CASRGSLNTEAFF,TGTGCCAGCAGGGGTAGTCTAAACACTGAAGCTTTCTTT
once,TRBJ2-7,14,-,TRBV2,CAVGRPQLGYEQYF,TGTGCCGTGGGGCGCCCACAGTTAGGTTACGAGCAGTACTTC
once,TRBJ2-5,16,TRBD1,TRBV3-1/TRBV3-2,CASSSRDRGYQETQYF,TGTGCCAGCAGCTCGCGGGACAGGGGGTATCAAGAGACCCAGTACTTC
-,TRBJ1-1,13,TRBD1,TRBV3-1/TRBV3-2,CASSPPDRADSFF,TGTGCCAGCAGCCCCCCGGACAGGGCCGACTCCTTTTTT
-,TRBJ1-5,17,-,TRBV19,CASSMVSGVGGNQPQHF,TGTGCCAGTAGTATGGTAAGCGGGGTGGGTGGCAATCAGCCCCAGCATTTT
-,TRBJ2-6,14,-,TRBV18,CASSQSSGANVLTF,TGTGCCAGCTCACAGAGCTCTGGGGCCAACGTCCTGACTTTC
few,TRBJ2-1,16,-,TRBV27,CASSLEGREYNNEQFF,TGTGCCAGCAGTTTGGAAGGCAGGGAGTATAACAATGAGCAGTTCTTC
-,TRBJ2-3,17,TRBD2,TRBV30,CAWSGEGGGGLSDTQYF,TGTGCCTGGAGTGGAGAAGGTGGCGGGGGGCTGTCAGATACGCAGTATTTT
once,TRBJ1-2,14,-,TRBV12-5,CASGLVGGPDGYTF,TGTGCTAGTGGTTTGGTGGGGGGACCAGATGGCTACACCTTC
-,TRBJ2-1,13,-,TRBV6-1,CASSEVVENEQFF,TGTGCCAGCAGTGAAGTTGTGGAAAATGAGCAGTTCTTC
-,TRBJ1-2,16,-,TRBV5-8,CASSIKRAGGGYGYTF,TGTGCCAGCAGCATAAAACGGGCCGGCGGTGGATATGGCTACACCTTC
-,TRBJ2-7,16,TRBD2,TRBV28,CASSLGLAGGIAEQYF,TGTGCCAGCAGTTTAGGACTAGCGGGGGGGATAGCCGAGCAGTACTTC
-,TRBJ2-6,19,-,TRBV5-3,CARSLSRQGGYRGANVLTF,TGTGCCAGAAGCTTGTCCAGGCAGGGTGGTTATCGAGGGGCCAACGTCCTGACTTTC
-,TRBJ1-4,14,-,TRBV6-5,CASSTQGRGEKLFF,TGTGCCAGCAGTACACAGGGCCGAGGTGAAAAACTGTTTTTT
-,TRBJ2-1,17,TRBD2,TRBV27,CASSLRPGTSGGNEQFF,TGTGCCAGCAGTTTACGCCCAGGGACTAGCGGTGGGAATGAGCAGTTCTTC